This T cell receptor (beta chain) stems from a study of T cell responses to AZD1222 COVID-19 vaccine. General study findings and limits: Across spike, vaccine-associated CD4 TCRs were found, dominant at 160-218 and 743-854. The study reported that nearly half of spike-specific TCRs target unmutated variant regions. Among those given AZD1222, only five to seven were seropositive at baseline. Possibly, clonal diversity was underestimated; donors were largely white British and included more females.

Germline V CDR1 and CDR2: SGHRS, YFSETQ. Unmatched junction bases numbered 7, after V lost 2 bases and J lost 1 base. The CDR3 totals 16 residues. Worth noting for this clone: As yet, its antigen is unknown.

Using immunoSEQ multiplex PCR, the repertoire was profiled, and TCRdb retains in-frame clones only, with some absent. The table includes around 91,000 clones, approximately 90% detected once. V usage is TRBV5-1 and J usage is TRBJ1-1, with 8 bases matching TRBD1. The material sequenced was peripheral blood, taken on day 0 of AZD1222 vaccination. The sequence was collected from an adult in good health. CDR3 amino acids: CASSLTAGTGNTEAFF. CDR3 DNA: TGCGCCAGCAGCTTAACCGCCGGGACAGGGAACACTGAAGCTTTCTTT. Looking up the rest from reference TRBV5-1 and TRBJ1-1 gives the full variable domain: KAGVTQTPRYLIKTRGQQVTLSCSPISGHRSVSWYQQTPGQGLQFLFEYFSETQRNKGNFPGRFSGRQFSNSRSEMNVSTLELGDSALYLCASSLTAGTGNTEAFFGQGTRLTVV.